This T cell receptor beta chain was observed in a study of regulatory T cells in long-lasting Graves disease. Time point here: persistent/refractory GD, antithyroid drugs over 5 years with positive TRAb. There was RNA extracted from PBMCs, and the TCR library was made from it. American Thyroid Association guidelines defined how Graves' disease was diagnosed. This CDR3 spans 16 amino acids. V dropped 5 bases and J dropped 1 base, with 15 bases sitting between them. Germline CDR1 is MNHEY and CDR2 is SMNVEV (reference sequence). Construction of the TCR beta libraries employed iRepertoire HTBI primers in conjunction with Arm-PCR of CDR3 regions. TCRdb fed the multiplex PCR reads into MiXCR, producing one record per CDR3 protein. Counted here are under 350,000 distinct CDR3 sequences, around 23% occurring once; the ten biggest clones make up roughly 56%. This clonotype was observed at least ten times.

This receptor was identified in a female donor with Graves disease. The sequencing used peripheral blood mononuclear cells (PBMCs), collected when the disease was refractory, from a patient treated with antithyroid drugs. V gene TRBV27 combines with J gene TRBJ2-1, with D possibly TRBD2 on 6 matching bases. CDR3 DNA: TGTGCCAGCAGTCAACTAGCTACGATTTCCTACAATGAGCAGTTCTTC. It yields the protein CASSQLATISYNEQFF.